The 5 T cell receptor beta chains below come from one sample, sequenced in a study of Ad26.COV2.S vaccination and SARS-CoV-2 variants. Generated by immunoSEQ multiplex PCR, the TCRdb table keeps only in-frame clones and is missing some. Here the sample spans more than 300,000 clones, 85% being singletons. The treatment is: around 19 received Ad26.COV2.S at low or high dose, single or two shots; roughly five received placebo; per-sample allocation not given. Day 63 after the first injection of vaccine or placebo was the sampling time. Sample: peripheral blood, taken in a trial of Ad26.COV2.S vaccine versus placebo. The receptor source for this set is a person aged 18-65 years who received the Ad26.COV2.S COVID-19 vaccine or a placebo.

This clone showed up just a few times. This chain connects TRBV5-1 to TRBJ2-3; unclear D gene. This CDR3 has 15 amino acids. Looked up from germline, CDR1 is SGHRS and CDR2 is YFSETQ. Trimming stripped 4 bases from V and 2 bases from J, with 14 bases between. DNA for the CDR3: TGCGCCAGCAGCCTAACCTCCCCGCTCACAGATACGCAGTATTTT. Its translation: CASSLTSPLTDTQYF. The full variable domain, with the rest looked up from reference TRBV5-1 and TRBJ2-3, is KAGVTQTPRYLIKTRGQQVTLSCSPISGHRSVSWYQQTPGQGLQFLFEYFSETQRNKGNFPGRFSGRQFSNSRSEMNVSTLELGDSALYLCASSLTSPLTDTQYFGPGTRLTVL.

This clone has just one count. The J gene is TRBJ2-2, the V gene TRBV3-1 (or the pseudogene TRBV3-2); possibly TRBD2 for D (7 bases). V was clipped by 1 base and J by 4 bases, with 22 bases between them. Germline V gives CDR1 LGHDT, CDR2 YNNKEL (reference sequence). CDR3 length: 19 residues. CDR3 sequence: CASSQGWGGRPGVTGELFF. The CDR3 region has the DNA TGTGCCAGCAGCCAAGGATGGGGGGGCAGGCCCGGGGTCACCGGGGAGCTGTTTTTT.

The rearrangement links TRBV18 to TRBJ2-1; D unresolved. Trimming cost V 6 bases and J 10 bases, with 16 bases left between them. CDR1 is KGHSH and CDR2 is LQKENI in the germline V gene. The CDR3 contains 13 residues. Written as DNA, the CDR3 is TGTGCCAGCTCCCTCGGTGGAAGGGCCGAGCAGTTCTTC. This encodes CASSLGGRAEQFF.

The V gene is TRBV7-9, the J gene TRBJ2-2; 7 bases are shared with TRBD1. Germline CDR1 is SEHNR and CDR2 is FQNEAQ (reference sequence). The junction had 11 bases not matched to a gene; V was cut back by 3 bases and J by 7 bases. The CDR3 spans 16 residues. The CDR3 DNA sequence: TGTGCCAGCAGCTTCGCGACAGGGAAGGGGAGCGGGGAGCTGTTTTTT. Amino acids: CASSFATGKGSGELFF.

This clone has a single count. CDR3 sequence: CASSPLAGAYSYEQYF. The CDR3 DNA follows: TGTGCCAGCAGCCCATTAGCGGGGGCCTACTCCTACGAGCAGTACTTC. V and J are TRBV3-1 (or the pseudogene TRBV3-2) and TRBJ2-7; TRBD2 matches at 9 bases. Per the germline V gene, CDR1 is LGHDT and CDR2 is YNNKEL (reference sequence). There are 16 residues in the CDR3. V shed 4 bases, J shed 0 bases, and the junction held 7 bases outside the gene matches.